Listed here are 28 T cell receptor beta chains from one sample, sequenced in a study of beta chain features in type 1 diabetes (dated by TCRdb to the late 2010s). The protocol used for the library was the immunoSEQ multiplex PCR assay. The entire amount of isolated RNA was reverse transcribed using the High Capacity cDNA Reverse Transcription Kit, so the sequenced TCRB transcripts were expressed ones. TCRdb re-hosts the immuneACCESS table, in-frame sequences only. Its copies lack some clones; in the studies checked, an unresolved V gene accounts for under half of them, and the cause for the rest is not known. Present in this sample are over 500,000 clones, roughly a sixth of which were seen just once. In total, the top ten clones hold more than 0.08% of the sample. The sequenced sample consisted of naive CD4+ T cells from blood. In the paper's terms, the cell subset or site label means: true naive CD4+ T cells. The receptors were gathered from a man between 18 and 35 years old in good health.

V is TRBV18 and J is TRBJ1-1, with D uncertain. This CDR3 has 12 amino acids. Trimming shortened V by 5 bases and J by 3 bases, and 7 bases separated the two germline ends. Germline loops: CDR1 KGHSH, CDR2 LQKENI. The CDR3 sequence: CASSTRDTEAFF. DNA of the CDR3: TGTGCCAGCTCAACGAGGGACACTGAAGCTTTCTTT.

This clone was counted between two and nine times. The chain is built from TRBV10-3 and TRBJ2-5; TRBD2 aligns across 7 bases. The CDR3 is made up of 13 amino acids. The V segment lost 6 bases and the J segment 2 bases; nucleotides outside the gene matches: 3. CDR1 ENHRY and CDR2 SYGVKD come from the germline V gene. CDR3 residues: CAIRGLVQETQYF. DNA for the CDR3: TGTGCCATCAGAGGACTAGTGCAAGAGACCCAGTACTTC.

The rearrangement uses TRBV4-3 and TRBJ1-2; D ambiguous. Per germline, CDR1 LGHNA and CDR2 YSLEER. The germline V and J ends were trimmed by 0 bases and 7 bases, with 9 bases remaining between them. CDR3 size: 13 residues. DNA for the CDR3: TGCGCCAGCAGCCAAGATAGGAGGGCTGGCTACACCTTC. Translating it yields CASSQDRRAGYTF.

This rearrangement joins TRBV19 to TRBJ2-5, with D perhaps given as TRBD1 or TRBD2 (6 bases each). The length of the CDR3 is 16 residues. CDR1 LNHDA and CDR2 SQIVND come from the germline V gene (reference sequence). Deletions cut 4 bases from V and 5 bases from J, with 20 bases between. The DNA for the CDR3 is TGTGCCAGTAGTAGAACCTCCGGGGGACAAAGGGAGACCCAGTACTTC. This encodes CASSRTSGGQRETQYF.

The chain joins TRBV5-1 to TRBJ2-1; TRBD1 aligns across 7 bases. The CDR3 has 16 amino acids. V dropped 0 bases and J dropped 6; count of bases not matched to a gene: 9. Germline V CDR1 and CDR2: SGHRS, YFSETQ. The CDR3 loop reads CASSLASAGGGNEQFF. CDR3 bases: TGCGCCAGCAGCTTGGCCTCAGCAGGGGGTGGCAATGAGCAGTTCTTC.

The chain recombines TRBV7-7 with TRBJ2-7; tentative D call: TRBD1 (5 bases). CDR1 is SSHAT, CDR2 FNYEAQ, per germline (reference sequence). The CDR3 covers 15 residues. Trimming stripped 3 bases from V and 4 bases from J, with 16 bases between. The DNA of the CDR3 is TGTGCCAGCAGCTTGGGGCCAAAAAAGAGATACGAGCAGTACTTC. This translates into CASSLGPKKRYEQYF.

This clone was counted between two and nine times. V usage is TRBV4-1 and J usage is TRBJ2-7; TRBD2 aligns across 12 bases. The CDR3 runs to 20 residues. V shed 3 bases and J 6 bases; nucleotides not matched to a gene: 21. CDR1 MGHRA and CDR2 YSYEKL come from the germline V gene. The CDR3 is CASSHPLLAGGPRGGGEQYF. The CDR3 DNA sequence: TGCGCCAGCAGCCACCCACTCCTAGCGGGAGGGCCCCGGGGTGGTGGCGAGCAGTACTTC.

There are a few counts of this clone. The V gene is TRBV7-2, the J gene TRBJ2-1; TRBD2 agrees at 10 bases. The CDR3 totals 15 residues. Per germline, CDR1 SGHTA and CDR2 FQGNSA. The ends lost 1 base at V and 9 bases at J; junction bases unmatched: 6. CDR3 nucleotide sequence: TGTGCCAGCAGCTTAGAGCGGGGGGGCCAGAGTGAGCAGTTCTTC. Its translation: CASSLERGGQSEQFF.

The genes are TRBV7-2 and TRBJ2-1, with D uncertain. V shed 5 bases and J shed 3 bases, with 5 bases lying between them. Germline V gene lookup returns CDR1 SGHTA and CDR2 FQGNSA. The CDR3 consists of 12 residues. The CDR3 region is CASSPLYNEQFF. The CDR3 DNA is TGTGCCAGCAGCCCCCTCTACAATGAGCAGTTCTTC.

The table lists this clone with a few counts. In nucleotides, the CDR3 is TGTGCCAGCAGTTCGGGCCCGGGACTAGCAATACCCTCCTACTTC. Its translation: CASSSGPGLAIPSYF. The chain couples TRBV28 to TRBJ2-7; TRBD2 aligns across 9 bases. The J segment lost 13 bases and the V segment lost 4 bases, leaving 17 bases of the junction unmatched. Per the germline V gene, CDR1 is MDHEN and CDR2 is SYDVKM. CDR3 length: 15 residues.

This clone was recorded a few times. This sequence joins TRBV6-5 and TRBJ1-2, with no clear D. Trimming removed 5 bases at V and 2 bases at J, with 9 bases between. CDR1 and CDR2 from the germline V gene are MNHEY and SVGAGI. This CDR3 contains 13 residues. The CDR3 nucleotides read TGTGCCAGCAGTATCCCGGGGAACTATGGCTACACCTTC. Protein sequence: CASSIPGNYGYTF.

This clone was observed a few times. The chain carries TRBV5-4 and TRBJ2-1; D is unresolved. Trimming removed 0 bases at V and 6 bases at J, with 10 bases between. CDR1 is SGHNT and CDR2 is YYREEE in the germline V gene (reference sequence). The CDR3 extends over 14 amino acids. CDR3 protein: CASSLVKVPNEQFF. In DNA form, the CDR3 reads TGTGCCAGCAGCTTGGTAAAAGTTCCCAATGAGCAGTTCTTC.

Only a few counts were recorded for this clone. The chain is built from TRBV11-2 and TRBJ2-5; maybe TRBD2 (6 bases). From germline, CDR1 is SGHAT and CDR2 FQNNGV. V shed 4 bases and J shed 4 bases, with 7 bases lying between them. The CDR3 length is 12 residues. The CDR3 bases are TGTGCCAGCAGCTGGAGGGTAGAGACCCAGTACTTC. It specifies CASSWRVETQYF.

This clone has a handful of counts. The V call is TRBV28, the J call TRBJ2-1; 13 bases match TRBD2. The CDR3 spans 16 residues. After removal of 7 bases from V and 10 bases from J, the junction contained 13 bases not matched to a gene. Germline V gene sequence: CDR1 MDHEN, CDR2 SYDVKM. CDR3 loop: CASTLPGLAGTMEQFF. The DNA for the CDR3 is TGTGCCAGCACCCTCCCGGGACTAGCGGGGACGATGGAGCAGTTCTTC.

This clone turned up a few times. This chain uses TRBV4-3 with TRBJ1-5; 8 positions match TRBD1. Germline CDR1 reads LGHNA; CDR2 reads YSLEER. V lost 0 bases to trimming and J lost 7 bases; unmatched junction nucleotides: 5. CDR3 length: 15 amino acids. In DNA form, the CDR3 reads TGCGCCAGCAGCCAAGAAGGACAGGGAGGGCAGCCCCAGCATTTT. As protein: CASSQEGQGGQPQHF.

This clone has just a few counts. The rearrangement uses TRBV30 and TRBJ2-3; possibly TRBD1 for D (5 bases). The V end was cut by 1 base, the J end by 3 bases, with 11 bases between. This CDR3 has 14 amino acids. Germline V gene data show CDR1 as GTSNPN and CDR2 as SVGIG (reference sequence). The chain's CDR3 is CAWSALSGTDTQYF. The CDR3 nucleotides are TGTGCCTGGAGTGCCCTCTCAGGGACAGATACGCAGTATTTT.

The rearrangement joins TRBV15 to TRBJ2-5; D is ambiguous. The V gene's germline CDR1 is LNHNV and CDR2 YYDKDF (reference sequence). Trimming left V 0 bases short and J 2 bases short, with 13 bases between. The CDR3 runs to 16 residues. CDR3 in DNA: TGTGCCACCAGCAGAGATAGGGCACCCATGCAAGAGACCCAGTACTTC. This sequence encodes CATSRDRAPMQETQYF.

The chain recombines TRBV5-5 with TRBJ2-7; TRBD2 matches at 7 bases. There are 15 residues in the CDR3. The J segment lost 0 bases and the V segment lost 0 bases, leaving 3 bases of the junction unmatched. Germline values: CDR1 SGHKS, CDR2 YYEKEE (reference sequence). CDR3 in amino acids: CASSLAGGSSYEQYF. The CDR3 coding sequence is TGTGCCAGCAGCTTGGCGGGGGGAAGCTCCTACGAGCAGTACTTC.

This clone has only a few counts. The chain uses TRBV7-7 and TRBJ2-1, with unresolved D. V was trimmed by 7 bases and J by 10 bases, leaving 5 bases between them. Per the germline V gene, CDR1 is SSHAT and CDR2 is FNYEAQ (reference sequence). This CDR3 is built from 9 residues. In DNA form, the CDR3 reads TGTGCCAGCACCCTCGAGCAGTTCTTC. This gives the protein CASTLEQFF.

Of note for this clone: The junction shows a germline mismatch at one end, possibly a read error. CDR3 residues: CASSHSGPENEKLFF. The CDR3 DNA sequence: TGTGCCAGCAGTCACTCGGGACCGGAAAATGAAAAACTGTTTTTT. V is TRBV6-5 and J is TRBJ1-4, with TRBD1 as a possible D gene (5 bases). Germline values: CDR1 MNHEY, CDR2 SVGAGI. The CDR3 has 15 amino acids.

This clone occurred a few times. V and J are TRBV28 and TRBJ1-3; D remains unclear. The CDR3 is 15 amino acids. V lost 2 bases to trimming and J lost 0 bases, with 8 bases between them. The V gene's germline CDR1 is MDHEN and CDR2 SYDVKM. CDR3 bases: TGTGCCAGCAGTTTACCCCTGAGCTCTGGAAACACCATATATTTT. Protein: CASSLPLSSGNTIYF.

This clone was recorded only once. This chain links TRBV30 with TRBJ1-5, with D possibly being TRBD1 (6 bases). Germline V lookup: CDR1 GTSNPN, CDR2 SVGIG (reference sequence). The CDR3 contains 14 residues. V lost 3 bases, J lost 6 bases, and 15 bases lay in between. CDR3: CAWREGGRGQPQHF. CDR3 bases: TGTGCCTGGAGGGAGGGGGGGAGAGGTCAGCCCCAGCATTTT.

The chain combines TRBV27 with TRBJ1-1, with TRBD1 identical over 7 bases. Germline values: CDR1 MNHEY, CDR2 SMNVEV (reference sequence). The V gene end was trimmed by 6 bases and the J gene end by 2 bases; junction bases not matched to a gene: 9. This CDR3 is 15 amino acids long. The CDR3 loop is CASSVQGPGNTEAFF. The CDR3 DNA follows: TGTGCCAGCAGCGTACAGGGGCCGGGTAACACTGAAGCTTTCTTT.

The V call is TRBV5-1, the J call TRBJ1-2; D gene ambiguous. The CDR3 loop spans 14 amino acids. V lost 0 bases, J lost 10 bases, and 16 bases lay in between. Germline V gives CDR1 SGHRS, CDR2 YFSETQ. CDR3 sequence: CASSLDSVSAFYTF. CDR3 bases: TGCGCCAGCAGCTTGGATTCGGTATCGGCCTTCTACACCTTC.

This clone was seen more than once but under ten times. The gene calls are TRBV18 and TRBJ2-5; 7 bases line up with TRBD2. Per the germline V gene, CDR1 is KGHSH and CDR2 is LQKENI. V lost 4 bases to trimming and J lost 1 base; unmatched junction nucleotides: 0. The CDR3 spans 13 residues. CDR3 sequence reads: CASSRGGQETQYF. CDR3 bases: TGTGCCAGCTCACGGGGGGGCCAAGAGACCCAGTACTTC.

V usage is TRBV5-1 and J usage is TRBJ2-2; D is undetermined. This CDR3 spans 11 amino acids. Trimming cost V 4 bases and J 6 bases, with 4 bases left between them. Germline CDR1 is SGHRS and CDR2 is YFSETQ. The CDR3 protein is CASSAPGELFF. The CDR3 bases are TGCGCCAGCAGCGCCCCCGGGGAGCTGTTTTTT.

The gene calls are TRBV4-2 and TRBJ1-6; D is undetermined. The CDR3 is 12 amino acids. Per the germline V gene, CDR1 is LGHNA and CDR2 is YNFKEQ. With 5 bases removed from V and 8 bases from J, the gap between germline ends came to 7 bases. CDR3: CASSKGDSPLHF. The CDR3 nucleotides are TGTGCCAGCAGCAAGGGAGATTCACCCCTCCACTTT.

This clone was observed a few times. The chain has TRBV28 and TRBJ1-5, with D unclear. Germline CDR1 reads MDHEN; CDR2 reads SYDVKM. V was clipped by 7 bases and J by 4 bases, with 11 bases between them. The CDR3 covers 13 residues. CDR3 residues: CASNPGPNQPQHF. The CDR3 region has the DNA TGTGCCAGCAATCCGGGCCCGAATCAGCCCCAGCATTTT.